This T cell receptor (beta chain) was retrieved from a study of cytomegalovirus exposure and HLA in healthy donors. The study's findings and limits: HLA alleles showed associations with roughly 17,000 TCR beta sequences in a later analysis, at a 0.05 false discovery rate. Presence/absence analyses took donor sequencing depth as roughly uniform.

PCR employed 60 Vbeta and 13 Jbeta primers. TCRdb keeps only in-frame clones here, not all; method: immunoSEQ multiplex PCR. The table records about 200,000 clones, roughly three quarters of them present only once. The donors were healthy bone marrow donors. Nominally healthy donors provided the samples, though records likely missed some immune exposures. Turning to this clone: Antigen: not known.

This CDR3 spans 12 amino acids. V was trimmed by 3 bases and J by 5 bases, leaving 9 bases between them. Germline V gene lookup returns CDR1 SGHRS and CDR2 YFSETQ. This receptor was taken from a male donor in good health and CMV-seropositive. The rearrangement uses TRBV5-1 and TRBJ2-7; perhaps TRBD1 as D (6 bases). The specimen sequenced was PBMCs. CDR3 coding DNA: TGCGCCAGCAGCTCCAAGGGGGACGAGCAGTACTTC. It translates to CASSSKGDEQYF.